The next 17 T cell receptor beta chains were all read from a single sample in a study of cytomegalovirus exposure and HLA in healthy donors (dated by TCRdb to about 2017). The protocol used for the library was the immunoSEQ multiplex PCR assay. For the multiplex PCR, a mixture combining 60 forward primers for TCR Vbeta segments and 13 reverse primers for TCR Jbeta segments was used. In TCRdb, the immuneACCESS table is reduced to in-frame sequences with V and J assigned. These tables do not hold every clone; where another copy was compared, an unresolved V gene accounts for under half, and the others remain unexplained. For this sample there are more than 90,000 clones; around 76% appear just once. 15% to 20% of the sample is held by the ten biggest clonotypes. Source material: PBMCs. The source is a man aged 50 to 59 in good health and CMV-seropositive.

The chain recombines TRBV5-1 with TRBJ2-3; D is undetermined. This CDR3 is built from 16 residues. V shed 0 bases and J shed 4 bases, with 15 bases lying between them. Per the germline V gene, CDR1 is SGHRS and CDR2 is YFSETQ. This CDR3 reads CASSLEAPGGADTQYF. CDR3 coding DNA: TGCGCCAGCAGCTTGGAGGCCCCCGGCGGCGCAGATACGCAGTATTTT.

The rearrangement links TRBV28 to TRBJ1-2, with D perhaps matching TRBD1 (6 bases). V was shortened by 7 bases and J by 8 bases, with 23 bases between the two germline ends. CDR3 length: 15 amino acids. CDR1 MDHEN and CDR2 SYDVKM come from the germline V gene. This chain's CDR3 is CASIPQGTIHMGYTF. The DNA for the CDR3 is TGTGCCAGCATCCCACAGGGAACTATTCACATGGGCTACACCTTC.

The rearrangement uses TRBV28 and TRBJ1-2; a possible D gene is TRBD1 (5 bases). Trimming pared 2 bases from V and 6 bases from J, leaving 10 bases between. The germline CDR1 and CDR2 sequences are MDHEN and SYDVKM. CDR3 length: 13 amino acids. The CDR3 bases are TGTGCCAGCAGTTTAGGGGGGAGGGATGGCTACACCTTC. Protein product: CASSLGGRDGYTF.

The chain joins TRBV2 to TRBJ2-3; 9 bases are a match to TRBD1. This CDR3 spans 13 amino acids. In germline, CDR1 is SNHLY, CDR2 FYNNEI. The V segment lost 11 bases and the J segment 5 bases; nucleotides outside the gene matches: 8. In DNA, the CDR3 is TGTGCCGAATACAGGGGGCGAGAAGATACGCAGTATTTT. This codes for CAEYRGREDTQYF.

CDR3 nucleotides: TGCGCCAGCAGCCAAGTTGCAGGGGGGCAGGGTGAGCAGTTCTTC. Its translation: CASSQVAGGQGEQFF. The chain uses TRBV4-3 and TRBJ2-1; D possibly corresponds to TRBD1 (7 bases). Germline CDR1 and CDR2: LGHNA and YSLEER. This CDR3 contains 15 residues. The V gene lost 1 base and the J gene lost 9 bases, with 16 bases spanning the gap.

This chain connects TRBV7-2 to TRBJ1-2; 10 bases align to TRBD1. CDR3 size: 16 residues. Germline V lookup: CDR1 SGHTA, CDR2 FQGNSA. V lost 4 bases to trimming and J lost 4 bases; unmatched junction nucleotides: 9. The CDR3 loop reads CASSSGPGTGAYGYTF. CDR3 bases: TGTGCCAGCAGCTCGGGTCCCGGGACAGGGGCCTATGGCTACACCTTC. The full variable domain, with the rest looked up from reference TRBV7-2 and TRBJ1-2, is GAGVSQSPSNKVTEKGKDVELRCDPISGHTALYWYRQSLGQGLEFLIYFQGNSAPDKSGLPSDRFSAERTGGSVSTLTIQRTQQEDSAVYLCASSSGPGTGAYGYTFGSGTRLTVV.

The J gene is TRBJ2-2, the V gene TRBV5-1; 8 bases map to TRBD2. CDR3 size: 16 residues. From germline, CDR1 is SGHRS and CDR2 YFSETQ. V lost 2 bases to trimming and J lost 2 bases; unmatched junction nucleotides: 5. The CDR3 nucleotides read TGCGCCAGCAGCTTAATCGGGAGGGCCAACACCGGGGAGCTGTTTTTT. As protein: CASSLIGRANTGELFF.

The V gene is TRBV2, the J gene TRBJ2-2; 13 nucleotides align to TRBD2. CDR3 length equals 16 residues. Germline CDR1 SNHLY, CDR2 FYNNEI. Trimming at V came to 7 bases and at J to 4 bases, leaving 6 bases not matched to a gene. The CDR3 protein is CASTRLAGGPTGELFF. The CDR3 DNA sequence: TGTGCCAGCACTAGACTAGCGGGGGGACCCACCGGGGAGCTGTTTTTT.

This chain joins TRBV5-4 and TRBJ2-3; D is ambiguous. Germline V CDR1 and CDR2: SGHNT, YYREEE (reference sequence). This CDR3 region has 15 residues. V lost 0 bases and J lost 3, with 11 bases in between. CDR3 amino acids: CASSLGGAQTDTQYF. The CDR3 DNA is TGTGCCAGCAGCTTGGGCGGCGCGCAGACAGATACGCAGTATTTT.

This chain connects TRBV27 to TRBJ1-2; possibly TRBD1 for D (5 bases). Germline-derived CDR1 and CDR2 are MNHEY and SMNVEV (reference sequence). The V end was cut by 0 bases, the J end by 5 bases, with 10 bases between. The CDR3 extends over 14 amino acids. For the CDR3, the DNA is TGTGCCAGCAGTTTATCGGACACCGCGTATGGCTACACCTTC. It yields the protein CASSLSDTAYGYTF.

Of note for this clone: This sample also contains other DNA sequences that code for the same CDR3. The V gene is TRBV6-5, the J gene TRBJ1-5; 7 bases align to TRBD1. J gave up 6 bases and V 4 bases, and 6 bases lay outside the gene matches. CDR3 length equals 14 residues. Germline V CDR1 and CDR2: MNHEY, SVGAGI. In DNA, the CDR3 is TGTGCCAGCAGTTTCCGAACAGGGGTTCAGCCCCAGCATTTT. Residues: CASSFRTGVQPQHF.

This chain links TRBV27 with TRBJ2-1; D might be TRBD1 (5 bases). CDR1 and CDR2 (germline): MNHEY, SMNVEV (reference sequence). Trimming stripped 6 bases from V and 5 bases from J, with 11 bases between. The CDR3 totals 13 residues. The CDR3 is CASSPQQDNEQFF. The CDR3 bases are TGTGCCAGCAGCCCCCAACAGGACAATGAGCAGTTCTTC.

J is TRBJ2-5 and V is TRBV6-5; 10 bases are a match to TRBD1. The trim removed 0 bases at V and 5 bases at J, leaving 3 bases unmatched. This CDR3 region has 15 residues. The germline gives CDR1 MNHEY, CDR2 SVGAGI. The CDR3 loop is CASSYSTGGEETQYF. DNA for the CDR3: TGTGCCAGCAGTTACTCGACAGGGGGCGAGGAGACCCAGTACTTC.

The chain joins TRBV11-3 to TRBJ2-7; a weak D match, TRBD1 (6 bases). Trimming took off 4 bases at V and 5 bases at J, with 18 bases between the two ends. Germline CDR1 and CDR2: SGHNT and YENEEA. This CDR3 contains 15 residues. Written as DNA, the CDR3 is TGTGCCAGCAGCTCCGACAGGCAAAAGGGCCACGAGCAGTACTTC. Protein product: CASSSDRQKGHEQYF.

The chain uses TRBV28 and TRBJ2-1, with TRBD1 identical over 7 bases. Germline trimming cut 3 bases from V and 6 bases from J; bases unmatched to any gene: 5. CDR1 and CDR2 from the germline V gene are MDHEN and SYDVKM. This CDR3 is built from 14 residues. The CDR3 nucleotides read TGTGCCAGCAGTTTCTCTCGGACAGGCAATGAGCAGTTCTTC. It translates to CASSFSRTGNEQFF.

This clone was recorded a few times. The chain uses TRBV28 and TRBJ1-1; D may be TRBD1 (5 bases). CDR1 and CDR2 (germline): MDHEN, SYDVKM. Trimming left V 7 bases short and J 0 bases short, with 15 bases between. This CDR3 is built from 15 residues. Written as DNA, the CDR3 is TGTGCCAGCAAGCCTCCAGGGCGGATGAACACTGAAGCTTTCTTT. Translating gives CASKPPGRMNTEAFF. Filled out from reference TRBV28 and TRBJ1-1, the complete variable domain reads DVKVTQSSRYLVKRTGEKVFLECVQDMDHENMFWYRQDPGLGLRLIYFSYDVKMKEKGDIPEGYSVSREKKERFSLILESASTNQTSMYLCASKPPGRMNTEAFFGQGTRLTVV.

The genes are TRBV9 and TRBJ1-4; weak D call: TRBD1 (5 bases). Germline CDR1 is SGDLS and CDR2 is YYNGEE. This CDR3 has 15 residues. The germline V and J ends were trimmed by 4 bases and 8 bases, with 18 bases remaining between them. This CDR3 reads CASSQWGKGGEKLFF. In DNA form, the CDR3 reads TGTGCCAGCAGCCAGTGGGGGAAGGGAGGGGAAAAACTGTTTTTT.